Below, 20 T cell receptor beta chains from the same sample are listed, as sequenced in a study of monozygotic twins with inflammatory bowel disease. One entry per CDR3 protein, without DNA, is what TCRdb gives after re-calling the 5' RACE reads. The sample includes 200,000 to 250,000 distinct CDR3 sequences. The sample taken for sequencing was blood. The receptors derive from a human donor with ulcerative colitis or Crohn's disease, or a healthy co-twin of an affected twin (not recorded which).

The CDR3 is CASSPPLVNSPLHF. The J gene is TRBJ1-6, the V gene TRBV3-1; TCRdb returns TRBD1, unconfirmable since there is no DNA. CDR1 is LGHDT and CDR2 is YNNKEL in the germline V gene (reference sequence). The CDR3 covers 14 residues.

The chain has TRBV2 and TRBJ2-2; TCRdb indicates TRBD2, and absent DNA this call remains unverified. The CDR3 loop spans 15 amino acids. CDR1 SNHLY and CDR2 FYNNEI come from the germline V gene. The CDR3 protein is CASALGRGAGGELFF.

The chain is built from TRBV6-5 and TRBJ1-1. Germline V lookup: CDR1 MNHEY, CDR2 SVGAGI. The CDR3 consists of 12 residues. CDR3 loop: CASSYGSGFAFF.

The J gene is TRBJ2-5, the V gene TRBV5-1; TCRdb calls TRBD1, which cannot be checked without DNA. Looked up from germline, CDR1 is SGHRS and CDR2 is YFSETQ. The CDR3 is 15 amino acids. CDR3 sequence reads: CASSPPQGEVETQYF.

This chain uses TRBV6-5 with TRBJ1-5; without DNA, the TCRdb call of TRBD1 cannot be checked. CDR1 MNHEY and CDR2 SVGAGI come from the germline V gene. There are 15 residues in the CDR3. CDR3 amino acids: CASSYTGDRNQPQHF.

The chain recombines TRBV7-2 with TRBJ1-1. The germline gives CDR1 SGHTA, CDR2 FQGNSA. The CDR3 totals 13 residues. CDR3 sequence reads: CASSLMLNTEAFF.

The rearrangement joins TRBV6-2 or TRBV6-3 to TRBJ2-3; TCRdb proposes TRBD1, but this gene call is untestable without DNA. Germline CDR1 and CDR2: MNHEY and SVGEGT. The CDR3 spans 16 residues. The chain's CDR3 is CASSGYHRGRKDTQYF.

This chain links TRBV27 with TRBJ2-3. The CDR3 is made up of 15 amino acids. Germline CDR1 MNHEY, CDR2 SMNVEV (reference sequence). The CDR3 loop is CASSSYQQSTDTQYF.

This sequence joins TRBV4-1 and TRBJ2-2; there is no DNA to check the TCRdb D call of TRBD2. Germline-derived CDR1 and CDR2 are MGHRA and YSYEKL. The CDR3 is 14 amino acids. CDR3 sequence: CASSHPAASGELFF.

This chain links TRBV5-5 with TRBJ2-5. The CDR3 totals 13 residues. The V gene's germline CDR1 is SGHKS and CDR2 YYEKEE (reference sequence). The CDR3 reads CASSRSSQETQYF.

The V call is TRBV5-1, the J call TRBJ2-7; TCRdb designates TRBD1, a call that cannot be tested without DNA. The germline V gene has CDR1 SGHRS and CDR2 YFSETQ. This CDR3 is 15 amino acids long. This CDR3 reads CASSYGGTVTYEQYF.

The chain recombines TRBV5-6 with TRBJ1-2; the D call from TCRdb, TRBD1, cannot be confirmed without DNA. Germline assignment: CDR1 SGHDT and CDR2 YYEEEE. This CDR3 region has 15 residues. CDR3 region: CASSSSRDGNYGYTF.

CDR3 protein: CASSPRTSGGPLSYNEQFF. V is TRBV9 and J is TRBJ2-1; the D call of TRBD2 rests on TCRdb alone, since no DNA is present to check it. CDR3 size: 19 residues. Germline V gives CDR1 SGDLS, CDR2 YYNGEE.

The chain joins TRBV19 to TRBJ2-6; as DNA is missing, the TRBD1 call by TCRdb cannot be tested. The V gene's germline CDR1 is LNHDA and CDR2 SQIVND (reference sequence). CDR3 length equals 13 residues. Here the CDR3 reads CASCLSGANVLTF.

The chain couples TRBV12-3 or TRBV12-4 to TRBJ2-1; TCRdb lists TRBD1, though no DNA is available to test this call. The CDR3 has 14 residues. The CDR3: CASSWWGGDNEQFF.

The chain combines TRBV6-4 with TRBJ2-6; TCRdb's assignment of TRBD1 cannot be checked, as there is no DNA. The CDR3 length is 15 residues. Germline CDR1 reads MRHNA; CDR2 reads SNTAGT. The CDR3 loop is CASSDGGSGANVLTF.

The V call is TRBV5-1, the J call TRBJ1-1; TCRdb names TRBD1, which stays unverified in the absence of DNA. The CDR3 length is 15 residues. Germline assignment: CDR1 SGHRS and CDR2 YFSETQ. The chain's CDR3 is CASSLVQGINTEAFF.

The rearrangement uses TRBV11-2 and TRBJ2-4. There are 14 residues in the CDR3. Germline loops: CDR1 SGHAT, CDR2 FQNNGV. The CDR3 sequence is CASSSRLAKNIQYF.

The rearrangement links TRBV19 to TRBJ1-2. Per germline, CDR1 LNHDA and CDR2 SQIVND (reference sequence). This CDR3 contains 13 residues. CDR3 sequence: CASSISSGYGYTF.

The chain combines TRBV12-3 or TRBV12-4 with TRBJ2-2; TCRdb lists TRBD1, though no DNA is available to test this call. This CDR3 comprises 16 residues. The CDR3 region is CASSPRGSTNTGELFF.